This T cell receptor beta chain is drawn from a study of Ad26.COV2.S vaccination and SARS-CoV-2 variants. Whole-study findings and limits: For non-spike TCRs, breadth in vaccine recipients resembled that in placebo recipients.

As for this clone: Its antigen remains unidentified.

With V trimmed by 6 bases and J by 5 bases, 2 bases remained unmatched. The CDR3 extends over 12 amino acids. Germline V gene data show CDR1 as MNHEY and CDR2 as SMNVEV (reference sequence). Clones were sequenced by immunoSEQ multiplex PCR, and TCRdb holds only the in-frame ones, with some missing. The sample shows about 450,000 clones, roughly 89% of them seen only once. This sample's treatment: about 20 received Ad26.COV2.S at low or high dose, single or two shots; roughly five received placebo; per-sample allocation not given. Sampling was done on day 63 after the first vaccine or placebo injection. The administered vaccine (an Ad26 vector) expressed Wuhan-strain SARS-CoV-2 spike.

This TCR was recovered from a person between 18 and 65 years old who received the Ad26.COV2.S COVID-19 vaccine or a placebo. This specimen consisted of peripheral blood, obtained in a trial of Ad26.COV2.S vaccine versus placebo. This sequence joins TRBV27 and TRBJ1-2; 8 bases fit TRBD1. The CDR3 DNA reads TGTGCCAGCAGAGACAGGGGATATGGCTACACCTTC. Its translation: CASRDRGYGYTF.